The clone carrying this T cell receptor (beta chain) has a count of ten or more. Antigen: not known. The data derive from a study of identical twins. With template switching, a universal primer site was added, and the cDNA carried unique molecular identifiers. TCRdb re-called the 5' RACE reads with MiXCR, one entry per CDR3 protein. The sample lists 300,000 to 400,000 distinct CDR3 sequences; 8.5% to 10% were seen once. The CDR3 extends over 14 amino acids. V was pared by 6 bases and J by 3 bases, with 12 bases between. The study's findings and limits: There is a chance that invariant MAIT and iNKT cells partially muddied zero-insertion analyses. Cord blood beta clonotypes that were abundant carried fewer insertions, and memory repertoires showed no such trend.

Sequencing was carried out using naive T cells sorted from blood. The rearrangement links TRBV12-3 or TRBV12-4 to TRBJ2-1; a possible D gene is TRBD1 (6 bases). The sequence was collected from a woman aged 45 to 65 in good health. The CDR3 here is CASRSDSFYNEQFF. As DNA, the CDR3 is TGTGCCAGCAGATCGGACAGCTTCTACAATGAGCAGTTCTTC.